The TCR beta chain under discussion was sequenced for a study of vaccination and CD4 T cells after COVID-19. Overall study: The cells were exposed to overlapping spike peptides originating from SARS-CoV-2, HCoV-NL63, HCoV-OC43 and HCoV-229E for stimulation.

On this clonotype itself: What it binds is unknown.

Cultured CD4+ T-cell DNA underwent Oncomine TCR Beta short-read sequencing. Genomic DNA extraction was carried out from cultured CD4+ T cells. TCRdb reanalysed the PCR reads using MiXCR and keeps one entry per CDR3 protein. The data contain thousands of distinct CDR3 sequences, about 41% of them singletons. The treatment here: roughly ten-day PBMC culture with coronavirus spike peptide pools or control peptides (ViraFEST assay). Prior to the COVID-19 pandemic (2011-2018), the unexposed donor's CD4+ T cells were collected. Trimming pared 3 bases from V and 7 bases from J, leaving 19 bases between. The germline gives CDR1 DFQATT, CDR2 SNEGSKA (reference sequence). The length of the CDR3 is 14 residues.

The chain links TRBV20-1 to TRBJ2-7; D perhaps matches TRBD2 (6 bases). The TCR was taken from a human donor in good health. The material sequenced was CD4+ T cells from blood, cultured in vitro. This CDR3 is CSARALATVGEQYF. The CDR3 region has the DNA TGCAGTGCTAGGGCACTAGCCACCGTAGGGGAGCAGTACTTC.